Below are 24 T cell receptor beta chains sequenced from a single sample in a study of T-cell memory formation after mild COVID-19. Each CDR3 protein is one row after TCRdb ran MiXCR on the 5' RACE reads. The sample consists of roughly 370,000 distinct CDR3 sequences, about 15% of them appearing once. Material for sequencing was PBMCs or a T cell subset sorted from them (not recorded which). The receptors shown here come from a man between 18 and 35 years old who had mild COVID-19 (a few samples of this study predate the infection). Cell type and time point are not known.

The table lists this clonotype with a few counts. The genes are TRBV3-1 and TRBJ2-2, with no clear D. The CDR3 is 14 amino acids. The ends were cut back, 2 bases at V and 6 bases at J, with 10 bases in the middle. Germline V gene lookup returns CDR1 LGHDT and CDR2 YNNKEL (reference sequence). CDR3 coding DNA: TGTGCCAGCAGCCAACAGAACGCTGCCGGGGAGCTGTTTTTT. Translated: CASSQQNAAGELFF.

There are a few counts of this clonotype. The chain is built from TRBV20-1 and TRBJ2-3; TRBD2 agrees at 15 bases. V shed 6 bases, J shed 5 bases, and the junction held 9 bases outside the gene matches. CDR1 and CDR2 (germline): DFQATT, SNEGSKA (reference sequence). The CDR3 has 16 amino acids. The CDR3 spells CSARSGTSGGRDTQYF. CDR3 sequence (DNA): TGCAGTGCACGTTCCGGGACTAGCGGGGGGAGAGATACGCAGTATTTT.

The chain carries TRBV7-2 and TRBJ2-2; 8 bases match TRBD2. J was trimmed by 2 bases and V by 4 bases; bases with no gene match: 6. CDR1 and CDR2 (germline): SGHTA, FQGNSA. The CDR3 has 16 residues. This CDR3 reads CASSWDGGANTGELFF. In DNA, the CDR3 is TGTGCCAGCAGCTGGGACGGGGGGGCAAACACCGGGGAGCTGTTTTTT.

The count of this clonotype is one. This sequence joins TRBV24-1 and TRBJ1-1; D not resolved. The CDR3 length is 12 residues. Trimming left V 9 bases short and J 1 base short, with 8 bases between. Per the germline V gene, CDR1 is KGHDR and CDR2 is SFDVKD. The CDR3 DNA is TGTGCCACCCATGACGGGAACACTGAAGCTTTCTTT. It specifies CATHDGNTEAFF.

The V gene is TRBV20-1, the J gene TRBJ2-6, with unresolved D. In germline, CDR1 is DFQATT, CDR2 SNEGSKA (reference sequence). With 6 bases removed from V and 4 bases from J, the gap between germline ends came to 10 bases. The CDR3 is made up of 13 amino acids. The CDR3 here is CSALLYGANVLTF. CDR3 nucleotide sequence: TGCAGTGCACTATTGTACGGGGCCAACGTCCTGACTTTC.

The chain carries TRBV12-3 or TRBV12-4 and TRBJ2-1; 7 bases line up with TRBD1. The CDR3 runs 11 residues. Unmatched junction bases numbered 6, after V lost 4 bases and J lost 15 bases. For the CDR3, the DNA is TGTGCCAGCAGTTCAGGGACAGTGGCGTTCTTC. Its protein is CASSSGTVAFF.

V and J are TRBV11-2 and TRBJ1-1, with D hard to call. V lost 4 bases and J lost 1, with 10 bases in between. Germline CDR1 SGHAT, CDR2 FQNNGV. The CDR3 sequence is 14 residues long. CDR3 sequence: CASSSFFRNTEAFF. CDR3 bases: TGTGCCAGCAGCTCTTTTTTTCGGAACACTGAAGCTTTCTTT.

There are many counts of this clonotype. The chain uses TRBV20-1 and TRBJ1-1; perhaps TRBD1 as D (5 bases). The length of the CDR3 is 16 residues. Germline loops: CDR1 DFQATT, CDR2 SNEGSKA (reference sequence). V lost 2 bases, J lost 2 bases, and 18 bases lay in between. The CDR3 DNA sequence: TGCAGTGCTAGACTCCCCTTGACAGATCTCAACACTGAAGCTTTCTTT. Its protein product is CSARLPLTDLNTEAFF.

The CDR3: CASTRGDYEQFF. CDR3 bases: TGTGCCAGCACTAGGGGGGACTATGAGCAGTTCTTC. The rearrangement joins TRBV7-9 to TRBJ2-1; D might be TRBD1 or TRBD2, each matching 6 bases. Germline V gives CDR1 SEHNR, CDR2 FQNEAQ (reference sequence). CDR3 length: 12 residues. V gave up 7 bases and J gave up 8 bases, with 12 bases separating them.

This clonotype was counted at least ten times. The chain links TRBV24-1 to TRBJ2-2, with D unresolved. The germline V gene encodes CDR1 KGHDR and CDR2 SFDVKD. The V and J ends lost 5 bases and 2 bases respectively, with 2 bases between them. The CDR3 runs to 12 residues. Here the CDR3 reads CATSVNTGELFF. The CDR3 coding sequence is TGTGCCACCAGTGTAAACACCGGGGAGCTGTTTTTT.

The chain joins TRBV12-3 or TRBV12-4 to TRBJ2-7, with D perhaps assigned TRBD1 or TRBD2 (5 bases each). The CDR3 loop spans 13 amino acids. Trimming pared 6 bases from V and 0 bases from J, leaving 9 bases between. This CDR3 reads CASRGPSSYEQYV. The CDR3 DNA is TGTGCCAGCAGGGGACCGTCCTCCTACGAGCAGTACGTC.

The V and J genes are TRBV12-3 or TRBV12-4 and TRBJ1-4, with 7 nucleotides matching TRBD1. This CDR3 region has 14 residues. The V gene end was trimmed by 2 bases and the J gene end by 7 bases; junction bases not matched to a gene: 4. The CDR3, as DNA: TGTGCCAGCAGTTTAAGCCCAGGGGGTGAAAAACTGTTTTTT. It codes for CASSLSPGGEKLFF.

This clonotype came up a few times. V is TRBV12-3 or TRBV12-4 and J is TRBJ2-3, with TRBD2 identical over 9 bases. This CDR3 spans 15 amino acids. Unmatched junction bases numbered 9, after V lost 5 bases and J lost 6 bases. The CDR3 DNA reads as TGTGCCAGCAGTCCCATACGCGGGGGGGCGGATACGCAGTATTTT. Its translation: CASSPIRGGADTQYF.

This clonotype was picked up a small number of times. J is TRBJ1-2 and V is TRBV29-1, with no clear D. The germline CDR1 and CDR2 sequences are SQVTM and ANQGSEA. The CDR3 totals 14 residues. Trimming removed 0 bases at V and 6 bases at J, with 14 bases between. CDR3 coding DNA: TGCAGCGTTGAAGAAGACGAGGGAGTCAATGGCTACACCTTC. Its translation: CSVEEDEGVNGYTF.

Here the CDR3 reads CASSFTVTGSSYEQYF. Here the CDR3 DNA reads TGCGCCAGCAGCTTCACTGTGACGGGTAGCTCCTACGAGCAGTACTTC. The genes are TRBV5-1 and TRBJ2-7, with D unresolved. Trimming shortened V by 2 bases and J by 0 bases, and 15 bases separated the two germline ends. The germline V gene encodes CDR1 SGHRS and CDR2 YFSETQ. This CDR3 has 16 residues.

Only a few counts were recorded for this clonotype. The chain couples TRBV27 to TRBJ1-2; 7 positions agree with TRBD1. The CDR3 has 13 amino acids. V shed 4 bases and J 4 bases; nucleotides not matched to a gene: 3. CDR1 and CDR2 from the germline V gene are MNHEY and SMNVEV (reference sequence). The CDR3 protein is CASSSRQGYGYTF. The CDR3 region has the DNA TGTGCCAGCAGTTCGCGACAGGGCTATGGCTACACCTTC.

This rearrangement joins TRBV12-3 or TRBV12-4 to TRBJ2-5; 7 positions agree with TRBD1. Losses at the gene ends were 8 bases for V and 2 bases for J; bases not matched to a gene: 5. The CDR3 totals 13 residues. The CDR3 loop is CASRGGQQETQYF. The CDR3 bases are TGTGCCAGCCGTGGGGGACAGCAAGAGACCCAGTACTTC.

This clonotype was seen only a few times. This chain joins TRBV12-3 or TRBV12-4 and TRBJ2-4; either TRBD1 or TRBD2 may fit D (5 bases each). Between the trimmed V and J ends, which lost 3 bases and 9 bases, there was a span of 15 bases. This CDR3 has 14 residues. Here the CDR3 reads CASSFGLAGGIQYF. CDR3 nucleotides: TGTGCCAGCAGTTTTGGTTTGGCTGGGGGCATTCAGTACTTC.

This clonotype was found a few times. This sequence joins TRBV5-4 and TRBJ2-2; TRBD1 matches 10 bases. Trimming cost V 2 bases and J 7 bases; bases outside gene matches: 5. Germline CDR1 reads SGHNT; CDR2 reads YYREEE (reference sequence). CDR3 length: 15 amino acids. CDR3 region: CASSFLGTGDGELFF. CDR3 DNA: TGTGCCAGCAGCTTTCTAGGGACAGGGGACGGGGAGCTGTTTTTT.

This clonotype was seen a few times. The chain is built from TRBV29-1 and TRBJ1-2; 7 bases map to TRBD1. Losses at the gene ends were 5 bases for V and 4 bases for J; bases not matched to a gene: 7. In germline, CDR1 is SQVTM, CDR2 ANQGSEA. CDR3 length equals 13 residues. CDR3 amino acids: CSVTGDPSYGYTF. The CDR3 DNA is TGCAGCGTTACAGGGGACCCATCCTATGGCTACACCTTC.

There are a few counts of this clonotype. The V and J genes are TRBV14 and TRBJ2-1; no reliable D call. Per germline, CDR1 SGHDN and CDR2 FVKESK. The CDR3 is 9 residues long. Between the trimmed V and J ends, which lost 8 bases and 4 bases, there was a span of 0 bases. CDR3 loop: CASYNEQFF. The CDR3 coding sequence is TGTGCCAGCTACAATGAGCAGTTCTTC.

This clonotype was observed at least ten times. The J gene is TRBJ1-4, the V gene TRBV29-1; unclear D gene. The CDR3 consists of 13 residues. CDR1 and CDR2 (germline): SQVTM, ANQGSEA. V lost 7 bases, J lost 7 bases, and 16 bases lay in between. This chain's CDR3 is CSACEPLGEKLFF. The CDR3 DNA follows: TGCAGCGCCTGCGAACCTTTGGGTGAAAAACTGTTTTTT. The variable domain in full, with the rest retrieved from reference TRBV29-1 and TRBJ1-4, is SAVISQKPSRDICQRGTSLTIQCQVDSQVTMMFWYRQQPGQSLTLIATANQGSEATYESGFVIDKFPISRPNLTFSTLTVSNMSPEDSSIYLCSACEPLGEKLFFGSGTQLSVL.

The V and J genes are TRBV27 and TRBJ1-6, with 7 bases that match TRBD1. Germline V CDR1 and CDR2: MNHEY, SMNVEV (reference sequence). V shed 5 bases, J shed 7 bases, and the junction held 8 bases outside the gene matches. This CDR3 is 15 amino acids long. In DNA form, the CDR3 reads TGTGCCAGCAGTCGCAGGGGGTTGTCGAATTCACCCCTCCACTTT. Amino acids: CASSRRGLSNSPLHF.

The chain couples TRBV24-1 to TRBJ2-1, with 7 positions matching TRBD1. The V gene end was trimmed by 4 bases and the J gene end by 8 bases; junction bases not matched to a gene: 4. Germline assignment: CDR1 KGHDR and CDR2 SFDVKD. The CDR3 is made up of 13 amino acids. The CDR3 sequence is CATSERGPDEQFF. In DNA, the CDR3 is TGTGCCACCAGTGAAAGGGGGCCGGATGAGCAGTTCTTC.